Sequencing of this T cell receptor beta chain was carried out in a study of regulatory T cells in long-lasting Graves disease. Time point indicated: newly diagnosed GD, antithyroid drugs for less than 3 months. Isolated PBMC RNA provided the starting material for the TCR library. The diagnosis of Graves' disease used American Thyroid Association guidelines. This clonotype was detected a few times. Its ends do not fully match the called genes, so a read error is possible. CDR3 length: 16 amino acids. Investigators prepared the TCR beta libraries by applying iRepertoire HTBI primers and Arm-PCR of CDR3 regions. TCRdb passed the multiplex PCR reads through MiXCR, listing each CDR3 protein once. The repertoire holds roughly 500,000 distinct CDR3 sequences, with about 12% as singletons. These data were also filed under a second study, of T cells in Graves' hyperthyroidism and ophthalmopathy.

The rearrangement uses TRBV12-3 or TRBV12-4 and TRBJ2-5, with D perhaps being TRBD1 or TRBD2 (6 bases each). The TCR was taken from a woman aged 30 to 39 with Graves disease. The material sequenced was peripheral blood mononuclear cells (PBMCs), taken at new diagnosis, from a patient treated with antithyroid drugs. The CDR3 DNA follows: TGTGCCAGTGGAGCTGGGGGGCAGGGCGGCCAAGGGACCCAGTACTTT. It specifies CASGAGGQGGQGTQYF.